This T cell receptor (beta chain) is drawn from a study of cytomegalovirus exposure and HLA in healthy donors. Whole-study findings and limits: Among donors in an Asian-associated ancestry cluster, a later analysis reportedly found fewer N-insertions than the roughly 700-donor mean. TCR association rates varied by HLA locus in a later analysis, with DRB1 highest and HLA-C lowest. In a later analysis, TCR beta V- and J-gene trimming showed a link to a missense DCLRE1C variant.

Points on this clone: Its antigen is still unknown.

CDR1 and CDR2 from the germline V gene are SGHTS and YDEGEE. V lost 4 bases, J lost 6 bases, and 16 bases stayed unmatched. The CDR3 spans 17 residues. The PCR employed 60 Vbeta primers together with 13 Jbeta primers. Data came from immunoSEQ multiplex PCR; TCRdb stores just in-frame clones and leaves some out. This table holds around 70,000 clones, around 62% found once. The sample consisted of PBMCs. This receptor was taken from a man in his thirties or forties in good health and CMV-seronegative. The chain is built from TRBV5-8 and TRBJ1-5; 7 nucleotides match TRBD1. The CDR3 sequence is CASSRNRQGRGPQPQHF. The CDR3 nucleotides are TGTGCCAGCAGCCGGAATCGACAGGGAAGAGGACCTCAGCCCCAGCATTTT.